Presented here are 24 T cell receptor beta chains from one specimen sequenced in a study of control samples from healthy donors and cancer patients. Libraries were prepared by immunoSEQ multiplex PCR; TCRdb keeps only in-frame clonotypes and omits some of them. The sample carries roughly 88,000 clones, 80% to 95% recorded once. Sequenced input: blood. These receptors were collected from a man between 18 and 35 years old in good health.

The chain recombines TRBV5-1 with TRBJ2-1; 9 nucleotides align to TRBD2. The CDR3 is 17 amino acids. V lost 1 base, J lost 0 bases, and 5 bases stayed unmatched. Per germline, CDR1 SGHRS and CDR2 YFSETQ. The CDR3 loop is CASSLTSGSSSYNEQFF. In DNA, the CDR3 is TGCGCCAGCAGCTTGACTAGCGGGTCGAGCTCCTACAATGAGCAGTTCTTC.

The chain recombines TRBV15 with TRBJ2-3, with a tentative D call TRBD1 (5 bases). The CDR3 covers 14 residues. Between the trimmed V and J ends, which lost 5 bases and 2 bases, there was a span of 11 bases. Looked up from germline, CDR1 is LNHNV and CDR2 is YYDKDF (reference sequence). The CDR3 DNA sequence: TGTGCCACCAGCGGGGCAGTATTCACAGATACGCAGTATTTT. Encoded protein: CATSGAVFTDTQYF.

The V gene is TRBV7-3, the J gene TRBJ2-3, with no clear D. V lost 3 bases, J lost 6 bases, and 10 bases lay in between. CDR1 is SGHTA and CDR2 is FQGTGA in the germline V gene. The CDR3 is 13 residues long. The CDR3, as DNA: TGTGCCAGCAGCTTTCGCGGATCGGATACGCAGTATTTT. It is translated as CASSFRGSDTQYF.

V is TRBV25-1 and J is TRBJ1-5; D not resolved. Deletions cut 1 base from V and 8 bases from J, with 9 bases between. Looked up from germline, CDR1 is MGHDK and CDR2 is SYGVNS. The length of the CDR3 is 13 residues. CDR3 residues: CASSESGSEPQHF. CDR3 nucleotides: TGTGCCAGCAGTGAATCGGGTTCGGAGCCCCAGCATTTT.

This rearrangement joins TRBV6-5 to TRBJ2-7; D unresolved. Per the germline V gene, CDR1 is MNHEY and CDR2 is SVGAGI. The V gene lost 0 bases and the J gene lost 0 bases, with 9 bases spanning the gap. The CDR3 covers 15 residues. CDR3 loop: CASSYSWQSSYEQYF. The CDR3 DNA follows: TGTGCCAGCAGTTACTCGTGGCAGAGCTCCTACGAGCAGTACTTC.

A single count supports this clone. The chain has TRBV7-8 and TRBJ1-2; D ambiguous. Trimming stripped 0 bases from V and 8 bases from J, with 13 bases between. The CDR3 extends over 14 amino acids. Germline V gene lookup returns CDR1 SGHVS and CDR2 FQNEAQ. The CDR3: CASSLASRFQGYTF. The DNA for the CDR3 is TGTGCCAGCAGCTTAGCCTCTCGGTTTCAGGGCTACACCTTC.

The genes are TRBV27 and TRBJ1-6; D possibly corresponds to TRBD1 (5 bases). Trimming removed 3 bases at V and 7 bases at J, with 13 bases between. Germline V gene sequence: CDR1 MNHEY, CDR2 SMNVEV (reference sequence). CDR3 size: 15 residues. CDR3 sequence (DNA): TGTGCCAGCAGTTTCGTACTCGACAGCAATTCACCCCTCCACTTT. It codes for CASSFVLDSNSPLHF.

CDR3 nucleotides: TGCGCCAGCAGCCAAGTCCAGTCAGATACGCAGTATTTT. Translation gives CASSQVQSDTQYF. The chain has TRBV4-1 and TRBJ2-3; D gene ambiguous. Trimming took off 1 base at V and 4 bases at J, with 6 bases between the two ends. Germline V lookup: CDR1 MGHRA, CDR2 YSYEKL. The CDR3 spans 13 residues.

The gene calls are TRBV5-1 and TRBJ1-2; D is unclear. With 3 bases removed from V and 7 bases from J, the gap between germline ends came to 10 bases. Germline V gene data show CDR1 as SGHRS and CDR2 as YFSETQ. The CDR3 loop spans 12 amino acids. DNA for the CDR3: TGCGCCAGCAGCTCGGAGGGATTTGGCTACACCTTC. Its protein product is CASSSEGFGYTF.

The rearrangement uses TRBV2 and TRBJ1-1, with D hard to call. Germline V gene lookup returns CDR1 SNHLY and CDR2 FYNNEI. The CDR3 is made up of 12 amino acids. Trimming left V 0 bases short and J 5 bases short, with 4 bases between. This chain's CDR3 is CASSEARTEAFF. In DNA, the CDR3 is TGTGCCAGCAGTGAAGCGAGGACTGAAGCTTTCTTT.

This clone was counted between two and nine times. The chain combines TRBV6-4 with TRBJ2-1; 8 positions agree with TRBD2. The V segment lost 3 bases and the J segment 5 bases; nucleotides outside the gene matches: 3. This CDR3 is built from 14 residues. Germline values: CDR1 MRHNA, CDR2 SNTAGT. The CDR3 nucleotides are TGTGCCAGCAGTGATGGTAGCGGGAACAATGAGCAGTTCTTC. Translating gives CASSDGSGNNEQFF.

This clone has a single count. The V call is TRBV28, the J call TRBJ2-7; 8 nucleotides match TRBD2. The CDR3 is 13 residues long. V was pared by 6 bases and J by 6 bases, with 7 bases of the junction left unmatched. CDR1 MDHEN and CDR2 SYDVKM come from the germline V gene. CDR3: CASRTGGRLEQYF. The CDR3 bases are TGTGCCAGCAGGACGGGCGGGAGGCTCGAGCAGTACTTC.

The rearrangement links TRBV5-1 to TRBJ2-3, with 8 positions matching TRBD1. This CDR3 has 14 residues. J gave up 3 bases and V 5 bases, and 5 bases lay outside the gene matches. In germline, CDR1 is SGHRS, CDR2 YFSETQ. The CDR3 DNA follows: TGCGCCAGCAGTCTGAGACAGGGGACAGATACGCAGTATTTT. Encoded protein: CASSLRQGTDTQYF.

The V call is TRBV9, the J call TRBJ2-1; the D is unclear. This CDR3 is 12 amino acids long. Germline CDR1 SGDLS, CDR2 YYNGEE. Trimming cost V 0 bases and J 5 bases, with 3 bases left between them. CDR3 nucleotide sequence: TGTGCCAGCAGCGTAGGAGACAATGAGCAGTTCTTC. Its protein is CASSVGDNEQFF.

The chain joins TRBV7-8 to TRBJ2-7; possible D gene TRBD1, 6 bases. Trimming shortened V by 4 bases and J by 2 bases, and 12 bases separated the two germline ends. Germline CDR1 SGHVS, CDR2 FQNEAQ. The CDR3 runs to 14 residues. This CDR3 is CASSSHTGTYEQYF. The DNA of the CDR3 is TGTGCCAGCAGCTCTCATACAGGGACCTACGAGCAGTACTTC.

The chain couples TRBV10-3 to TRBJ2-1; 10 positions agree with TRBD2. Germline-derived CDR1 and CDR2 are ENHRY and SYGVKD. The junction had 6 bases not matched to a gene; V was cut back by 1 base and J by 6 bases. The CDR3 is 16 amino acids. CDR3 bases: TGTGCCATCAGTGAGTTCCTAGCGGGGGTAAGCAATGAGCAGTTCTTC. Translating gives CAISEFLAGVSNEQFF.

The genes are TRBV11-1 and TRBJ1-2, with D unclear. The CDR3 covers 13 residues. Between the trimmed V and J ends, which lost 1 base and 4 bases, there was a span of 7 bases. The germline V gene has CDR1 SGHAT and CDR2 FQDESV (reference sequence). The CDR3 sequence: CASSLEGFYGYTF. CDR3 coding DNA: TGTGCCAGCAGCTTAGAGGGTTTCTATGGCTACACCTTC.

The V gene is TRBV9, the J gene TRBJ2-3, with a possible D match to TRBD2 (7 bases). V lost 0 bases, J lost 6 bases, and 17 bases lay in between. The CDR3 extends over 16 amino acids. Germline CDR1 is SGDLS and CDR2 is YYNGEE. The CDR3 coding sequence is TGTGCCAGCAGCGTAGAGGGGGGAGGGCCAGCCGATACGCAGTATTTT. This gives the protein CASSVEGGGPADTQYF.

This rearrangement joins TRBV3-1 (or the pseudogene TRBV3-2) to TRBJ1-6; maybe TRBD1 (5 bases). The V end was cut by 4 bases, the J end by 9 bases, with 7 bases between. This CDR3 has 12 amino acids. Germline lookup yields CDR1 LGHDT and CDR2 YNNKEL (reference sequence). CDR3 nucleotides: TGTGCCAGCAGCCTTCAGGGTTCACCCCTCCACTTT. Translating gives CASSLQGSPLHF.

This clone was observed a single time. The rearrangement uses TRBV18 and TRBJ2-7; 12 nucleotides line up with TRBD2. J gave up 2 bases and V 3 bases, and 8 bases lay outside the gene matches. Germline-derived CDR1 and CDR2 are KGHSH and LQKENI. CDR3 size: 17 residues. The CDR3 nucleotides are TGTGCCAGCTCACCTTCCGGGGCTAGCGGGAGGGCCTACGAGCAGTACTTC. It translates to CASSPSGASGRAYEQYF.

The J gene is TRBJ2-2, the V gene TRBV6-5; no firm D call. Per germline, CDR1 MNHEY and CDR2 SVGAGI. The V gene lost 5 bases and the J gene lost 4 bases, with 5 bases spanning the gap. CDR3 length: 12 residues. CDR3 DNA sequence: TGTGCCAGCAGTCTCGCCACCGGGGAGCTGTTTTTT. Translating gives CASSLATGELFF.

V usage is TRBV5-6 and J usage is TRBJ2-1; D is unclear. The V and J ends lost 3 bases and 5 bases respectively, with 12 bases between them. From germline, CDR1 is SGHDT and CDR2 YYEEEE. This CDR3 has 14 residues. In DNA form, the CDR3 reads TGTGCCAGCAGCTCACCCCGGCCCAACAATGAGCAGTTCTTC. Translating it yields CASSSPRPNNEQFF.

This clone was seen once. The V gene is TRBV5-1, the J gene TRBJ2-1; 8 bases are a match to TRBD1. The germline gives CDR1 SGHRS, CDR2 YFSETQ. The ends lost 4 bases at V and 12 bases at J; junction bases unmatched: 6. The CDR3 loop spans 12 amino acids. The DNA for the CDR3 is TGCGCCAGCAGCCCCGGACAGGGCTGGCAGTTCTTC. Translation gives CASSPGQGWQFF.

V usage is TRBV5-1 and J usage is TRBJ1-3, with TRBD1 as a possible D gene (5 bases). This CDR3 has 16 amino acids. Trimming cost V 0 bases and J 0 bases, with 10 bases left between them. The germline V gene encodes CDR1 SGHRS and CDR2 YFSETQ. For the CDR3, the DNA is TGCGCCAGCAGCTTGGGTATAGGGGACTCTGGAAACACCATATATTTT. This sequence encodes CASSLGIGDSGNTIYF. Supplemented by reference TRBV5-1 and TRBJ1-3, the full variable domain reads KAGVTQTPRYLIKTRGQQVTLSCSPISGHRSVSWYQQTPGQGLQFLFEYFSETQRNKGNFPGRFSGRQFSNSRSEMNVSTLELGDSALYLCASSLGIGDSGNTIYFGEGSWLTVV.